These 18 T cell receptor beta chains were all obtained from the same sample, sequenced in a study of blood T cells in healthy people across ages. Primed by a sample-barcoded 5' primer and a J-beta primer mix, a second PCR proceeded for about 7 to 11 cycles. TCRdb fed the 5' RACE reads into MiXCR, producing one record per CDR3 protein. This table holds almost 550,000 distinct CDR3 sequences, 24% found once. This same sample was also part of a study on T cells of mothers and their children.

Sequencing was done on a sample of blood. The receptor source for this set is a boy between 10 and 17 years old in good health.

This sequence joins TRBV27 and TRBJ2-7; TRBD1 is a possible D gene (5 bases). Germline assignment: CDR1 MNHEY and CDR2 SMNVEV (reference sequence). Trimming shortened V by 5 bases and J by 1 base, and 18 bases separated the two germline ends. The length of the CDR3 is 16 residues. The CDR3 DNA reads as TGTGCCAGCAGTCTTAGGGGCCACAACCCATCCTACGAGCAGTACTTC. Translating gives CASSLRGHNPSYEQYF.

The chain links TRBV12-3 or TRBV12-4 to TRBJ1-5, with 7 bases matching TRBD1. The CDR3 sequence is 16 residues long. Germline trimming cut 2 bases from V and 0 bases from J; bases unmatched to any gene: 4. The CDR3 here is CASSLQGGHSNQPQHF. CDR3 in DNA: TGTGCCAGCAGTTTACAGGGGGGACATAGCAATCAGCCCCAGCATTTT.

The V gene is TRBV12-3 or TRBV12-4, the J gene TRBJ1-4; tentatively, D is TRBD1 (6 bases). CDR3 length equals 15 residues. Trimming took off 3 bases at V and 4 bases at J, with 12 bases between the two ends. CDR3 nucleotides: TGTGCCAGCAGTTTTAGGGGGGCCCATAATGAAAAACTGTTTTTT. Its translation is CASSFRGAHNEKLFF.

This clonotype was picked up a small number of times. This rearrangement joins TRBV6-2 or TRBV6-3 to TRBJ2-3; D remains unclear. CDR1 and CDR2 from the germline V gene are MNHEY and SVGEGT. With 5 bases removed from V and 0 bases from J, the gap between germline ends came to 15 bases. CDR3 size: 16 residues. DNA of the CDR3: TGTGCCAGCAGTCTTAGCCGGGCGACTAGCACAGATACGCAGTATTTT. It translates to CASSLSRATSTDTQYF.

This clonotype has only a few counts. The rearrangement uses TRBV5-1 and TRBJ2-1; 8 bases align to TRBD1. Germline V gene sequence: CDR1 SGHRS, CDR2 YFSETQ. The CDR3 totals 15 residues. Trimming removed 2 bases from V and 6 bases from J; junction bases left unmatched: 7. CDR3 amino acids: CASSFRQGAGNEQFF. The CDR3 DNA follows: TGCGCCAGCAGCTTTCGTCAGGGGGCGGGCAATGAGCAGTTCTTC.

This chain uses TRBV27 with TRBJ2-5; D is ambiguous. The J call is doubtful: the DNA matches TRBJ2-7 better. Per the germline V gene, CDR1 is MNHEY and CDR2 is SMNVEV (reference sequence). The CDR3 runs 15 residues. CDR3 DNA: TGTGCCAGCAGTTTATTTTCCCGACAATCCTACGAGCAGTACTTC. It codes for CASSLFSRQSYEQYF.

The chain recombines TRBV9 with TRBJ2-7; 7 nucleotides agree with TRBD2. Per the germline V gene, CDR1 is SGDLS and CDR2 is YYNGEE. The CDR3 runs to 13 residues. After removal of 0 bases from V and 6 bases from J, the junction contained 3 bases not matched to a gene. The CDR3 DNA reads TGTGCCAGCAGCGTAGGCGGGAGCACCGAGCAGTACTTC. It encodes CASSVGGSTEQYF.

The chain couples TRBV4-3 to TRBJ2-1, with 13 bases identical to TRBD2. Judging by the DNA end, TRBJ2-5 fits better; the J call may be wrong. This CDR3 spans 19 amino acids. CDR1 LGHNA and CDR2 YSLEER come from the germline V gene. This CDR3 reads CASSQDPLLAGGTLETQYF. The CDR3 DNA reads TGCGCCAGCAGCCAAGATCCCCTACTAGCGGGAGGGACCCTAGAGACCCAGTACTTC.

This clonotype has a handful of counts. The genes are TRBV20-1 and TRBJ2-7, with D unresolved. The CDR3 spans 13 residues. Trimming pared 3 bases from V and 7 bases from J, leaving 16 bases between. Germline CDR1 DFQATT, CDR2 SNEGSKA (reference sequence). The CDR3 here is CSASLAAPWEQYF. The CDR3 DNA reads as TGCAGTGCTAGCCTCGCGGCCCCTTGGGAGCAGTACTTC.

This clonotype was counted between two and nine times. CDR3 amino acids: CASSLPAGDFWEQYF. CDR3 DNA sequence: TGTGCCAGCAGTTTACCAGCGGGGGACTTCTGGGAGCAGTACTTC. The V gene is TRBV28, the J gene TRBJ2-7, with 8 positions matching TRBD2. There are 15 residues in the CDR3. Germline CDR1 MDHEN, CDR2 SYDVKM. The ends lost 2 bases at V and 7 bases at J; junction bases unmatched: 10. The entire variable domain, with the rest obtained from reference TRBV28 and TRBJ2-7, is as follows: DVKVTQSSRYLVKRTGEKVFLECVQDMDHENMFWYRQDPGLGLRLIYFSYDVKMKEKGDIPEGYSVSREKKERFSLILESASTNQTSMYLCASSLPAGDFWEQYFGPGTRLTVT.

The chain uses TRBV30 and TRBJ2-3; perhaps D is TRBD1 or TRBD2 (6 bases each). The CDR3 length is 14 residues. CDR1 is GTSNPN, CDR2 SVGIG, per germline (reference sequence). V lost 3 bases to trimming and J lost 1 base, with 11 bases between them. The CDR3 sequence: CAWREGHRTDTQYF. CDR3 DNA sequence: TGTGCCTGGAGGGAGGGACACCGCACAGATACGCAGTATTTT. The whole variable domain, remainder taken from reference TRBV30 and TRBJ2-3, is SQTIHQWPATLVQPVGSPLSLECTVEGTSNPNLYWYRQAAGRGLQLLFYSVGIGQISSEVPQNLSASRPQDRQFILSSKKLLLSDSGFYLCAWREGHRTDTQYFGPGTRLTVL.

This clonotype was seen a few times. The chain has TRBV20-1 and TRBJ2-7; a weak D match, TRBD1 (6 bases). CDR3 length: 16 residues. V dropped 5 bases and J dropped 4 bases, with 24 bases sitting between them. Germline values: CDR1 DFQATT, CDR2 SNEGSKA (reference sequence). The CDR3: CSAVGSLDSPTYEQYF. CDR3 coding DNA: TGCAGTGCTGTCGGTAGTTTGGACAGTCCTACGTACGAGCAGTACTTC.

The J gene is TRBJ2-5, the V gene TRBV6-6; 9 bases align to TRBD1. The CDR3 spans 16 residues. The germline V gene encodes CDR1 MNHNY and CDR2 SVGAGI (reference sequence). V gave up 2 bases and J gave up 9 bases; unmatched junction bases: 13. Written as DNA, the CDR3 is TGTGCCAGCAGTTACACTCCGACAGGGGGGGCCATGGCCCAGTACTTC. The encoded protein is CASSYTPTGGAMAQYF.

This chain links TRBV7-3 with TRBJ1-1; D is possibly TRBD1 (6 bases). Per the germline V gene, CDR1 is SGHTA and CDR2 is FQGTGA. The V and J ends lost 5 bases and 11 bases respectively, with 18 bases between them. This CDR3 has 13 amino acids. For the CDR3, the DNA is TGTGCCAGCAGCCAATTACCGACAGGAGAGGCTTTCTTT. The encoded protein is CASSQLPTGEAFF.

The CDR3 reads CSARGASRNEQFF. The CDR3 bases are TGCAGTGCTAGAGGGGCTAGCCGCAACGAGCAGTTCTTC. This rearrangement joins TRBV20-1 to TRBJ2-5; the D gene is possibly TRBD2 (5 bases). The last part of the DNA fits TRBJ2-1 better; the J call may be wrong. Germline V gene sequence: CDR1 DFQATT, CDR2 SNEGSKA (reference sequence). The length of the CDR3 is 13 residues.

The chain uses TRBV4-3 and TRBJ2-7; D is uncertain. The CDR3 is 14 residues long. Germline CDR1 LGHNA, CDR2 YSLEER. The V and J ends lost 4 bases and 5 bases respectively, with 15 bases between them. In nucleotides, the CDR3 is TGCGCCAGCAGCCCCCCAAAGTTCTTGCACGAGCAGTACTTC. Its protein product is CASSPPKFLHEQYF.

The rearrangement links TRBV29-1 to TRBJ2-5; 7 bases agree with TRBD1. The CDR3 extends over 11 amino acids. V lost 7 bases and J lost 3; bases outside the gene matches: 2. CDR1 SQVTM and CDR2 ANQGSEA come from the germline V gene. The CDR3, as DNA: TGCAGCGGTCAGGGGGAAGAGACCCAGTACTTC. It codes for CSGQGEETQYF.

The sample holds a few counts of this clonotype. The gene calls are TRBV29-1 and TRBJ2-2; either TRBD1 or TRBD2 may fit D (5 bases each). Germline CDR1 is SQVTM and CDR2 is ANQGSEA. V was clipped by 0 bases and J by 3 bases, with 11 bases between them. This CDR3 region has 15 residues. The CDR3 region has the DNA TGCAGCGTTGAAGATGGGGGTTTCTACACCGGGGAGCTGTTTTTT. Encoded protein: CSVEDGGFYTGELFF.